The source of this T cell receptor beta chain is a study of shared clonotypes between healthy human individuals. To note about this clone: What it recognizes is unknown.

Every immunoSEQ plate was one replicate of a subset's evenly spread DNA. Sequencing was performed with immunoSEQ multiplex PCR; in TCRdb, only in-frame clones are kept and a portion is missing. This sample has more than 2,000,000 clones, with roughly 92% found just once. Study-level points and caveats: Naive subsets tended to show greater estimated richness than memory subsets.

The sequence was obtained from a man between 18 and 29 years old in good health. Sequencing was carried out using naive CD4+ T cells sorted from blood. The subset here: CD45RA+ positively selected.

DNA for the CDR3: TGTGCCAGTAAAATAGAGGGGGCCGCCACCTATGGCTACACCTTC. Protein sequence: CASKIEGAATYGYTF. This chain joins TRBV19 and TRBJ1-2; 7 bases are shared with TRBD1. Per germline, CDR1 LNHDA and CDR2 SQIVND (reference sequence). The J segment lost 4 bases and the V segment lost 7 bases, leaving 12 bases of the junction unmatched. The CDR3 extends over 15 amino acids.